Below are 14 T cell receptor beta chains sequenced from a single sample in a study of CDR3 diversity in severe acne. TCRdb called the PCR reads again in MiXCR, with one record for every CDR3 protein. The sample includes over 90,000 distinct CDR3 sequences, around 56% of them seen just once. The sequenced sample consisted of blood. The receptors come from a male donor with acne.

In its sample, this clonotype was seen many times. The rearrangement joins TRBV6-1 to TRBJ1-5; unclear D gene. V was shortened by 2 bases and J by 3 bases, with 11 bases between the two germline ends. Germline CDR1 is MNHNS and CDR2 is SASEGT. The CDR3 totals 15 residues. The CDR3 sequence: CASSELQLHNQPQHF. CDR3 bases: TGTGCCAGCAGTGAATTGCAACTACACAATCAGCCCCAGCATTTT.

The chain carries TRBV2 and TRBJ1-5; D unclear. CDR1 and CDR2 from the germline V gene are SNHLY and FYNNEI. Trimming removed 1 base from V and 11 bases from J, with 18 bases in between. This CDR3 is 15 amino acids long. The CDR3 sequence: CASSEGAGGGGTQHF. CDR3 bases: TGTGCCAGCAGTGAAGGGGCGGGAGGTGGAGGGACCCAGCATTTT.

This clonotype was seen ten or more times. V usage is TRBV10-2 and J usage is TRBJ2-3; D unresolved. The CDR3 covers 12 residues. Germline CDR1 and CDR2: WSHSY and SAAADI. V was clipped by 5 bases and J by 0 bases, with 3 bases between them. The CDR3 DNA reads TGCGCCAGCAGTCATAGCACAGATACGCAGTATTTT. Its translation is CASSHSTDTQYF.

A few counts support this clonotype. J is TRBJ1-6 and V is TRBV24-1, with a tentative D call TRBD1 (6 bases). Trimming shortened V by 1 base and J by 4 bases, and 10 bases separated the two germline ends. Germline values: CDR1 KGHDR, CDR2 SFDVKD. The length of the CDR3 is 16 residues. The CDR3 sequence is CATSDFGQNYNSPLHF. CDR3 DNA sequence: TGTGCCACCAGTGATTTTGGACAGAATTATAATTCACCCCTCCACTTT.

This clonotype has a handful of counts. The V gene is TRBV28, the J gene TRBJ2-7; the D gene is possibly TRBD1 (5 bases). CDR3 size: 12 residues. Germline assignment: CDR1 MDHEN and CDR2 SYDVKM. The germline V and J ends were trimmed by 6 bases and 3 bases, with 9 bases remaining between them. CDR3 residues: CASRPTVYEQYF. CDR3 DNA: TGTGCCAGCAGACCGACAGTCTACGAGCAGTACTTC.

This chain connects TRBV20-1 to TRBJ1-1, with no clear D. Germline V gives CDR1 DFQATT, CDR2 SNEGSKA (reference sequence). The CDR3 is 9 amino acids. V lost 8 bases and J lost 6, with 7 bases in between. DNA for the CDR3: TGCAGTTTTACACCTGAAGCTTTCTTT. Translation gives CSFTPEAFF.

This clonotype was counted ten times or more. J is TRBJ2-3 and V is TRBV5-4, with 7 bases matching TRBD2. With 4 bases clipped from V and 1 base from J, the junction kept 9 bases outside the gene matches. CDR1 is SGHNT and CDR2 is YYREEE in the germline V gene (reference sequence). The length of the CDR3 is 16 residues. CDR3 in amino acids: CASSTKLSGGTDTQYF. The DNA for the CDR3 is TGTGCCAGCAGCACCAAACTAAGCGGGGGCACAGATACGCAGTATTTT.

The chain employs TRBV6-1 and TRBJ2-7; 8 nucleotides align to TRBD2. The CDR3 runs 16 residues. Trimming at V came to 2 bases and at J to 0 bases, leaving 6 bases not matched to a gene. Germline V gene lookup returns CDR1 MNHNS and CDR2 SASEGT. The CDR3 region is CASSESLAGSSYEQYF. The CDR3 DNA reads as TGTGCCAGCAGTGAAAGTCTAGCGGGTTCCTCCTACGAGCAGTACTTC.

This clonotype was found many times. The CDR3 region has the DNA TGCAGCGTTGATGTAGGGAAGGATGAAAAACTGTTTTTT. Its translation: CSVDVGKDEKLFF. V gene TRBV29-1 combines with J gene TRBJ1-4; D unresolved. Germline V gene data show CDR1 as SQVTM and CDR2 as ANQGSEA. The CDR3 is 13 amino acids. V shed 3 bases and J shed 6 bases, with 11 bases lying between them.

There are many counts of this clonotype. The V gene is TRBV20-1, the J gene TRBJ2-7; TRBD2 matches at 13 bases. Germline-derived CDR1 and CDR2 are DFQATT and SNEGSKA (reference sequence). The J segment lost 2 bases and the V segment lost 0 bases, leaving 10 bases of the junction unmatched. CDR3 length equals 18 residues. The CDR3 nucleotides are TGCAGTGCTAGAGATGTAACTAGCGGGAGGGAAAAACCCTACGAGCAGTACTTC. This codes for CSARDVTSGREKPYEQYF.

This clonotype was seen repeatedly, ten times or more. This CDR3 reads CATQRERNTGELFF. CDR3 in DNA: TGTGCCACCCAGCGGGAGAGGAACACCGGGGAGCTGTTTTTT. The J gene is TRBJ2-2, the V gene TRBV6-1, with 8 bases matching TRBD2. Germline V gene data show CDR1 as MNHNS and CDR2 as SASEGT. The CDR3 covers 14 residues. V was pared by 10 bases and J by 1 base, with 5 bases of the junction left unmatched.

Only a few counts were recorded for this clonotype. The chain employs TRBV6-6 and TRBJ1-1; 7 nucleotides align to TRBD1. V lost 2 bases to trimming and J lost 10 bases; unmatched junction nucleotides: 10. The CDR3 spans 14 residues. Germline V lookup: CDR1 MNHNY, CDR2 SVGAGI (reference sequence). CDR3 sequence: CASSYAAGGVGAFF. The CDR3 coding sequence is TGTGCCAGCAGTTACGCGGCAGGGGGAGTAGGAGCTTTCTTT.

Turning to this clonotype: Without the conserved terminal phenylalanine or tryptophan, this CDR3 likely stems from a read error. The rearrangement links TRBV7-8 to TRBJ1-4, with 9 bases aligning to TRBD1. Looked up from germline, CDR1 is SGHVS and CDR2 is FQNEAQ. Trimming cost V 5 bases and J 6 bases; bases outside gene matches: 7. The CDR3 sequence is 15 residues long. CDR3 region: CASSPLQGAHEKLFS. Here the CDR3 DNA reads TGTGCCAGCAGCCCCTTACAGGGGGCTCATGAAAAACTGTTTTCT.

The genes are TRBV24-1 and TRBJ1-3; D call uncertain. CDR3 length: 11 amino acids. The germline V gene encodes CDR1 KGHDR and CDR2 SFDVKD. Trimming took 5 bases from V and 4 from J, leaving 2 bases between them. The CDR3: CATSVGNTIYF. DNA for the CDR3: TGTGCCACCAGTGTAGGAAACACCATATATTTT.